These 15 T cell receptor beta chains were sequenced from one sample in a study of control samples from healthy donors and cancer patients. Method: immunoSEQ multiplex PCR; TCRdb's copy keeps in-frame clones and lacks some. The sample shows tens of thousands of clones, around 90% of them seen only once. Sequencing input: PBMCs. The receptors originated from a man between 60 and 75 years old with head and neck cancer.

This chain joins TRBV10-3 and TRBJ1-5; D not resolved. V gave up 1 base and J gave up 3 bases, with 4 bases separating them. The length of the CDR3 is 13 residues. CDR1 is ENHRY, CDR2 SYGVKD, per germline. The CDR3 nucleotides are TGTGCCATCAGTGAGTTTGACAATCAGCCCCAGCATTTT. Its translation: CAISEFDNQPQHF.

The chain combines TRBV18 with TRBJ2-7; TRBD1 is a possible D gene (5 bases). CDR3 length equals 12 residues. With 3 bases removed from V and 3 bases from J, the gap between germline ends came to 6 bases. The germline gives CDR1 KGHSH, CDR2 LQKENI. The CDR3 DNA reads as TGTGCCAGCTCACCGACAGACTACGAGCAGTACTTC. It encodes CASSPTDYEQYF.

The chain is built from TRBV3-1 (or the pseudogene TRBV3-2) and TRBJ2-4, with D possibly matching TRBD2 (5 bases). The V gene's germline CDR1 is LGHDT and CDR2 YNNKEL (reference sequence). The CDR3 covers 16 residues. Trimming left V 0 bases short and J 9 bases short, with 18 bases between. The CDR3 region is CASSQDLFGVGSIQYF. CDR3 sequence (DNA): TGTGCCAGCAGCCAAGATTTATTCGGGGTCGGCTCCATTCAGTACTTC.

The chain has TRBV6-4 and TRBJ2-2; the match to TRBD1 covers 8 bases. This CDR3 is built from 18 residues. The V segment lost 9 bases and the J segment 1 base; nucleotides outside the gene matches: 16. CDR1 MRHNA and CDR2 SNTAGT come from the germline V gene. The CDR3 is CASDHYRKQGVNTGELFF. As DNA, the CDR3 is TGTGCCAGTGACCACTACCGGAAACAGGGGGTGAACACCGGGGAGCTGTTTTTT.

The J gene is TRBJ2-1, the V gene TRBV5-5; 7 bases map to TRBD2. CDR1 and CDR2 (germline): SGHKS, YYEKEE (reference sequence). The V segment lost 4 bases and the J segment 7 bases; nucleotides outside the gene matches: 8. The CDR3 sequence is 14 residues long. Written as DNA, the CDR3 is TGTGCCAGCAGCCTTGGACTAGTATCAAATGAGCAGTTCTTC. Protein sequence: CASSLGLVSNEQFF.

The chain links TRBV4-2 to TRBJ2-3; no clear D gene. The V end lost 5 bases, the J end lost 1 base, and 13 bases lay between the germline ends. Germline V gene data show CDR1 as LGHNA and CDR2 as YNFKEQ. The CDR3 totals 15 residues. This CDR3 is CASSYDRAGTDTQYF. In DNA form, the CDR3 reads TGTGCCAGCAGCTATGATAGGGCAGGCACAGATACGCAGTATTTT.

The chain employs TRBV4-2 and TRBJ2-2; 12 bases fit TRBD2. The length of the CDR3 is 17 residues. Germline V gene lookup returns CDR1 LGHNA and CDR2 YNFKEQ. V was pared by 4 bases and J by 6 bases, with 9 bases of the junction left unmatched. This chain's CDR3 is CASSRELAGGAAGELFF. In nucleotides, the CDR3 is TGTGCCAGCAGCCGAGAACTAGCGGGGGGAGCGGCCGGGGAGCTGTTTTTT.

The chain has TRBV6-6 and TRBJ1-2, with D hard to call. V lost 7 bases to trimming and J lost 7 bases, with 19 bases between them. The CDR3 extends over 14 amino acids. CDR1 MNHNY and CDR2 SVGAGI come from the germline V gene (reference sequence). The CDR3 sequence: CASTPGIGVGGYTF. DNA of the CDR3: TGTGCCAGCACCCCCGGGATAGGTGTCGGTGGCTACACCTTC.

V usage is TRBV10-1 and J usage is TRBJ1-2; tentatively, D is TRBD1 (5 bases). Germline V CDR1 and CDR2: WNHNN, SYGVQD (reference sequence). This CDR3 is 13 amino acids long. With 1 base removed from V and 2 bases from J, the gap between germline ends came to 5 bases. CDR3 amino acids: CASSEWGNYGYTF. The CDR3 nucleotides read TGCGCCAGCAGTGAGTGGGGGAACTATGGCTACACCTTC.

The chain recombines TRBV3-1 (or the pseudogene TRBV3-2) with TRBJ2-5; 9 bases are shared with TRBD1. This CDR3 has 14 residues. The V and J ends lost 6 bases and 3 bases, in that order; junction bases with no gene match: 5. The germline V gene encodes CDR1 LGHDT and CDR2 YNNKEL (reference sequence). This CDR3 is CASRIWTGEETQYF. For the CDR3, the DNA is TGTGCCAGCAGAATATGGACAGGGGAAGAGACCCAGTACTTC.

The rearrangement joins TRBV28 to TRBJ1-2; TRBD1 matches at 10 bases. Germline loops: CDR1 MDHEN, CDR2 SYDVKM. V dropped 7 bases and J dropped 5; count of bases not matched to a gene: 13. The CDR3 has 16 residues. For the CDR3, the DNA is TGTGCCAGCACGACAGGGGGCCCTTCTGTAGGATATGGCTACACCTTC. Its protein is CASTTGGPSVGYGYTF.

V usage is TRBV27 and J usage is TRBJ2-7; 8 bases line up with TRBD2. The CDR3 extends over 14 amino acids. Germline V gives CDR1 MNHEY, CDR2 SMNVEV (reference sequence). V shed 8 bases, J shed 1 base, and the junction held 7 bases outside the gene matches. The CDR3 region has the DNA TGTGCCAGCGGGGTAGCGGGACCGTCCTACGAGCAGTACTTC. Translating gives CASGVAGPSYEQYF.

This clone was counted only a few times. The chain uses TRBV2 and TRBJ1-1; the D is unclear. CDR1 and CDR2 from the germline V gene are SNHLY and FYNNEI. The CDR3 sequence is 14 residues long. Trimming removed 4 bases at V and 2 bases at J, with 11 bases between. Here the CDR3 DNA reads TGTGCCAGCAGTGTATCTACGGGAAACACTGAAGCTTTCTTT. This gives the protein CASSVSTGNTEAFF.

This clone was counted once. The chain joins TRBV7-2 to TRBJ2-1; D might be TRBD1 or TRBD2, each matching 6 bases. The length of the CDR3 is 14 residues. In germline, CDR1 is SGHTA, CDR2 FQGNSA. Trimming pared 1 base from V and 6 bases from J, leaving 10 bases between. The CDR3 DNA follows: TGTGCCAGCAGCTTAGTTTCGGGGGCCAATGAGCAGTTCTTC. Its protein is CASSLVSGANEQFF.

The chain couples TRBV11-1 to TRBJ2-1; TRBD2 might be the D (6 bases). Trimming stripped 5 bases from V and 2 bases from J, with 13 bases between. The germline V gene encodes CDR1 SGHAT and CDR2 FQDESV (reference sequence). This CDR3 is built from 15 residues. CDR3 region: CASSPRDLTYNEQFF. Here the CDR3 DNA reads TGTGCCAGCAGCCCCCGGGACTTAACCTACAATGAGCAGTTCTTC.